A selection of T cell receptor beta chains follows, all from one sample in a study of cytomegalovirus exposure and HLA in healthy donors. Assay used: immunoSEQ multiplex PCR; TCRdb lists only in-frame clones, some missing. The sample yields 140,000 to 150,000 clones, roughly 80% seen once. Sequences were obtained from PBMCs. The receptors derive from a woman between 40 and 55 years old in good health and CMV-seronegative. Both conserved end residues are part of each CDR3.

CDR3,J,V
CASSFSQTYEQYF,TRBJ2-7,TRBV6-5
CASSPLAETPSYEQYF,TRBJ2-7,TRBV5-8
CASRDTGFNEQCF,TRBJ2-7,TRBV2
CASSQLLTGKPNTGELFF,TRBJ2-2,TRBV4-2
CASSLAQTNTEAFF,TRBJ1-1,TRBV7-6
CSVGLADPYNEQFF,TRBJ2-1,TRBV29-1
CASSRTSQENEQFF,TRBJ2-1,TRBV6-1
CASSLGQASTDTQYF,TRBJ2-3,TRBV11-3
CASSYGSSGSYEQYF,TRBJ2-7,TRBV6-5
CASSFRNGGKLFF,TRBJ1-4,TRBV11-2
CASSLTSGGLALSYEQYF,TRBJ2-7,TRBV7-8
CASSLEAGWVTGELFF,TRBJ2-2,TRBV27
CAISESGGLGTDTQYF,TRBJ2-3,TRBV10-3
CASSEVELAGTPGETQYF,TRBJ2-5,TRBV2
CASGDSGYNEQFF,TRBJ2-1,TRBV27
CASKGTSEETQYF,TRBJ2-5,TRBV2
CASSVGVGGSYGETQYF,TRBJ2-5,TRBV9
CASSLGQDIYGYTF,TRBJ1-2,TRBV5-5
CASSISGVNYEQYF,TRBJ2-7,TRBV19
CASSQAGSGRGAYNEQFF,TRBJ2-1,TRBV14
CASSSASRVVHEKLFF,TRBJ1-4,TRBV7-9
CSVETNLNEKLFF,TRBJ1-4,TRBV29-1
CASSDRGTQHF,TRBJ1-5,TRBV10-1
CASSDGGRGGYTF,TRBJ1-2,TRBV6-1
CASSLGASGRVANTEAFF,TRBJ1-1,TRBV5-1
CASSPELAVPNEQFF,TRBJ2-1,TRBV5-1
CASSPIMLQGGITDEKLFF,TRBJ1-4,TRBV18
CASSLFWPKENTIYF,TRBJ1-3,TRBV11-1
CASSLGDSYGYTF,TRBJ1-2,TRBV7-9
CASSLPMTSGIETQYF,TRBJ2-5,TRBV5-1
CASSFPRDSRYF,TRBJ2-7,TRBV7-8
CASSPGTGGAPNTGELFF,TRBJ2-2,TRBV23-1
CASSQSGTGGYGYTF,TRBJ1-2,TRBV18
CASSAGLADSYEQYF,TRBJ2-7,TRBV6-1
CASTIDRANGYTF,TRBJ1-2,TRBV7-2
CASSDTGPSTEAFF,TRBJ1-1,TRBV2
CASSGPSRREKLFF,TRBJ1-4,TRBV2
CASSRGGTGGMNEQFF,TRBJ2-1,TRBV5-1
CASSPRLAAERYGELFF,TRBJ2-2,TRBV5-4
CASGAEQRETQYF,TRBJ2-5,TRBV2
CASSRGQAETQYF,TRBJ2-5,TRBV19
CATSTSLAATYNEQFF,TRBJ2-1,TRBV15
CASSYRGNTEAFF,TRBJ1-1,TRBV6-5
CASSQVLTGHDTQYF,TRBJ2-3,TRBV14
CASSLGQDYGYTF,TRBJ1-2,TRBV27
CASSDRWDTTNYGYTF,TRBJ1-2,TRBV11-2
CASSQPGQGWGTQPQHF,TRBJ1-5,TRBV4-2
CASSFLAGGQGTDTQYF,TRBJ2-3,TRBV5-1
CASSYESKPYNSPLHF,TRBJ1-6,TRBV6-5
CASTHRSPGQGEYGYTF,TRBJ1-2,TRBV19
CASSPNRYSYEQYF,TRBJ2-7,TRBV27
CASSRTPYYEQYF,TRBJ2-7,TRBV7-9
CASSTYGAPTINEQFF,TRBJ2-1,TRBV19
CASSQLGRAGANVLTF,TRBJ2-6,TRBV4-1